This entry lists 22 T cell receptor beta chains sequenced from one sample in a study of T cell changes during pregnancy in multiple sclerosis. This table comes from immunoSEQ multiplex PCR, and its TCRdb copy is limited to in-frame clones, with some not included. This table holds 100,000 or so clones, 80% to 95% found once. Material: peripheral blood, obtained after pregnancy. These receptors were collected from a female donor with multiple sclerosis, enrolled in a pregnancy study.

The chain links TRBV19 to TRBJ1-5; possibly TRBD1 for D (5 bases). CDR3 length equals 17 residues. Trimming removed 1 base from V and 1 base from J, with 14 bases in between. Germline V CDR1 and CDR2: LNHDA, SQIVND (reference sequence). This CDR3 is CASSIVGTYTSNQPQHF. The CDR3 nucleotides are TGTGCCAGTAGTATAGTAGGGACTTACACAAGCAATCAGCCCCAGCATTTT.

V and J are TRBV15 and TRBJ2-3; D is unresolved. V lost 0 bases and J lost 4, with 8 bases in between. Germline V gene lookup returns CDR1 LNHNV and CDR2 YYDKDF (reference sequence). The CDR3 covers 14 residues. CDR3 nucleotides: TGTGCCACCAGCAGAGATCTGGAGTCAGATACGCAGTATTTT. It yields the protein CATSRDLESDTQYF.

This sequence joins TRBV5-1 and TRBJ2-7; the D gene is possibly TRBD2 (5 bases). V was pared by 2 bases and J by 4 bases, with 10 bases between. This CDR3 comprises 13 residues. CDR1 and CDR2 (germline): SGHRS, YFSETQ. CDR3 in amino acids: CASSFSGIYEQYF. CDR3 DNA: TGCGCCAGCAGCTTCTCGGGAATATACGAGCAGTACTTC.

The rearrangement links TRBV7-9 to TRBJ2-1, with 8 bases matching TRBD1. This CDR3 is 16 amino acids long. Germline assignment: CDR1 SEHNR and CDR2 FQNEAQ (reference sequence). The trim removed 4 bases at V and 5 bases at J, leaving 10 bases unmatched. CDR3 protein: CASSSLQGVTNNEQFF. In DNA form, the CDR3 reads TGTGCCAGCAGCTCCCTACAGGGGGTTACAAACAATGAGCAGTTCTTC.

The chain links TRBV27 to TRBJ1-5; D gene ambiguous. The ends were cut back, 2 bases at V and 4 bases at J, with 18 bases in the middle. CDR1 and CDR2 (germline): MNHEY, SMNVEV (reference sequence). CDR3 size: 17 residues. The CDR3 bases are TGTGCCAGCAGTTTAAGCGGTATGCACGGAGCTAATCAGCCCCAGCATTTT. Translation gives CASSLSGMHGANQPQHF.

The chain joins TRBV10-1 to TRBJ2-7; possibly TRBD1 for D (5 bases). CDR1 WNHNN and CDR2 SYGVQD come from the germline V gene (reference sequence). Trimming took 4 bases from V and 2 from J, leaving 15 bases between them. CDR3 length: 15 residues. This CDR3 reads CASSATGQLPYEQYF. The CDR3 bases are TGCGCCAGCAGTGCAACAGGTCAACTTCCCTACGAGCAGTACTTC.

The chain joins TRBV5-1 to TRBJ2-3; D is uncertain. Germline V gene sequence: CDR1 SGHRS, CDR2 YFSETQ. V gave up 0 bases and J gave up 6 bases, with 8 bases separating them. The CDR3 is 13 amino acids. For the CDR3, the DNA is TGCGCCAGCAGCTTGGCGTCAGCGGATACGCAGTATTTT. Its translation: CASSLASADTQYF.

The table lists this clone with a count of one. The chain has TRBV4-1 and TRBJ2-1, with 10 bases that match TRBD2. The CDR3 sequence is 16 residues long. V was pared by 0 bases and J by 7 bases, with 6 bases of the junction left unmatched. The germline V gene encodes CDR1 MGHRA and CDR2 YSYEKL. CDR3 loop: CASSQDLAGASNEQFF. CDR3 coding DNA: TGCGCCAGCAGCCAAGATCTAGCGGGAGCCTCTAATGAGCAGTTCTTC.

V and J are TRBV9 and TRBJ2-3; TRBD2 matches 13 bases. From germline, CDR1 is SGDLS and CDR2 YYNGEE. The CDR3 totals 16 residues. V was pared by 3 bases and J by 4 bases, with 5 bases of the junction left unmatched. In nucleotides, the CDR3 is TGTGCCAGCAGCGCCCCGACTAGCGGGAGGTCAGATACGCAGTATTTT. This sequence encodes CASSAPTSGRSDTQYF. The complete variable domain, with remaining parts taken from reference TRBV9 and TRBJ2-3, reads DSGVTQTPKHLITATGQRVTLRCSPRSGDLSVYWYQQSLDQGLQFLIQYYNGEERAKGNILERFSAQQFPDLHSELNLSSLELGDSALYFCASSAPTSGRSDTQYFGPGTRLTVL.

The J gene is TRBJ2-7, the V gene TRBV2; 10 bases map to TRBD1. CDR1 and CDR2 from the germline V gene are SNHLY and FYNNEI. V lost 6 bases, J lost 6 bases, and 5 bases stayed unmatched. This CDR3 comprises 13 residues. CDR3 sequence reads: CASSARTGGEQYF. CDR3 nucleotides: TGTGCCAGCAGCGCCAGGACAGGGGGCGAGCAGTACTTC.

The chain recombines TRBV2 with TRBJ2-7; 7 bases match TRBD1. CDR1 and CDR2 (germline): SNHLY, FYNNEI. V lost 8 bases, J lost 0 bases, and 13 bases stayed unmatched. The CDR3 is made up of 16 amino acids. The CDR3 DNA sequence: TGTGCCAGCGAGGGGGCAGAGCGTCGGCCCTCCTACGAGCAGTACTTC. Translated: CASEGAERRPSYEQYF.

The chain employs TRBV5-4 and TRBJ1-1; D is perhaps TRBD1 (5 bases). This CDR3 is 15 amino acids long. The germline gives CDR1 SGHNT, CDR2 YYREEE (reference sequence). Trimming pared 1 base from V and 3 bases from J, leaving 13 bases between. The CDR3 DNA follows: TGTGCCAGCAGCTTGACAGGAACACGGGACACTGAAGCTTTCTTT. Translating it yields CASSLTGTRDTEAFF.

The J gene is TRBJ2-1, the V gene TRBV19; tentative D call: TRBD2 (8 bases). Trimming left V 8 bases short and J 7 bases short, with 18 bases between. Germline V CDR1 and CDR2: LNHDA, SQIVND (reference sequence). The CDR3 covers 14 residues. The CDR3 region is CASDTGGGWNEQFF. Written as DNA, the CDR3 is TGTGCCAGTGACACGGGAGGGGGCTGGAATGAGCAGTTCTTC.

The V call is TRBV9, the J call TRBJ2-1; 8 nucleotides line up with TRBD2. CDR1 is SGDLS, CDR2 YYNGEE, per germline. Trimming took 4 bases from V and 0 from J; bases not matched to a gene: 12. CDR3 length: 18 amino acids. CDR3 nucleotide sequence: TGTGCCAGCAGCCCCAGAGTGACTAGCGCGAGCTCCTACAATGAGCAGTTCTTC. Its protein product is CASSPRVTSASSYNEQFF.

The CDR3 loop reads CASSLYTAREQYF. CDR3 in DNA: TGTGCCAGCAGTTTATATACAGCACGCGAGCAGTACTTC. V usage is TRBV27 and J usage is TRBJ2-7; D is undetermined. CDR1 and CDR2 from the germline V gene are MNHEY and SMNVEV (reference sequence). The CDR3 has 13 amino acids. The V gene lost 1 base and the J gene lost 6 bases, with 10 bases spanning the gap.

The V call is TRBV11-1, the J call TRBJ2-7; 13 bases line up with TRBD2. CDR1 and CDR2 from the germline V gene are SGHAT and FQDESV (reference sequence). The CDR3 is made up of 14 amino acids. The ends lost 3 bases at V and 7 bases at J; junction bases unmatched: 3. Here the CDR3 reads CASSFGTSGAEQYF. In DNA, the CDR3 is TGTGCCAGCAGCTTCGGGACTAGCGGGGCGGAGCAGTACTTC.

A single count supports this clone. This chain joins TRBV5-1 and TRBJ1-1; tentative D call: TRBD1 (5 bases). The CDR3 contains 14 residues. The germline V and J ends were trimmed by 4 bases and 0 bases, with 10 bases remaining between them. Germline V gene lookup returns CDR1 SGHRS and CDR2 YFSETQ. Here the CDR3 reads CASSPGALNTEAFF. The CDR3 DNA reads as TGCGCCAGCAGCCCTGGGGCTTTGAACACTGAAGCTTTCTTT.

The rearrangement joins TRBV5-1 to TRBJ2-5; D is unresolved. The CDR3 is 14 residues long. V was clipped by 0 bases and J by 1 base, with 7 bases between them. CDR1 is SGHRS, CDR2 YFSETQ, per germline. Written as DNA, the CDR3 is TGCGCCAGCAGCTTGGGGTTCAGCCAAGAGACCCAGTACTTC. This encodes CASSLGFSQETQYF. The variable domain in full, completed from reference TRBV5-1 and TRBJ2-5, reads KAGVTQTPRYLIKTRGQQVTLSCSPISGHRSVSWYQQTPGQGLQFLFEYFSETQRNKGNFPGRFSGRQFSNSRSEMNVSTLELGDSALYLCASSLGFSQETQYFGPGTRLLVL.

CDR3 sequence (DNA): TGCGCCAGCAGCCTATTCAGGCTAACTAATGAAAAACTGTTTTTT. Protein product: CASSLFRLTNEKLFF. The chain joins TRBV4-1 to TRBJ1-4; no clear D gene. In germline, CDR1 is MGHRA, CDR2 YSYEKL. The CDR3 covers 15 residues. The germline V and J ends were trimmed by 4 bases and 1 base, with 10 bases remaining between them.

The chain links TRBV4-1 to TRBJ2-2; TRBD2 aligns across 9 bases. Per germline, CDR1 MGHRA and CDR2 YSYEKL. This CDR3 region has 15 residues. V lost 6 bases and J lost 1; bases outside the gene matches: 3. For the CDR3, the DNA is TGCGCCAGCAGTCGACTAGCGGAGAACACCGGGGAGCTGTTTTTT. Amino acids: CASSRLAENTGELFF.

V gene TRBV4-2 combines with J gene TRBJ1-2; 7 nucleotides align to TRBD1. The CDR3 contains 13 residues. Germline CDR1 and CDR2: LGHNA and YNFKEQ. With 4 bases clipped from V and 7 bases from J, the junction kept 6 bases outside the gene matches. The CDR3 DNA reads TGTGCCAGCAGCCGGACAGGCGGTGGTGGCTACACCTTC. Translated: CASSRTGGGGYTF.

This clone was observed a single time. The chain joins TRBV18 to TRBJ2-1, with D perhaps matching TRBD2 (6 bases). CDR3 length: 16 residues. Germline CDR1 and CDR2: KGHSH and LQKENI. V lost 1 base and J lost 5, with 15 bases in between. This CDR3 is CASSPLGLALHNEQFF. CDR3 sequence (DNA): TGTGCCAGCTCACCACTTGGCCTAGCGCTACACAATGAGCAGTTCTTC.